The source of this TCR beta chain is a study of cytomegalovirus exposure and HLA in healthy donors (dated by TCRdb to 2015 to 2018). With respect to the entire study: The roughly 670 repertoires of the first cohort and the roughly 110 validation repertoires were produced on the same platform, according to a later analysis. The aim of the study was to test whether cataloging public T cell receptors could identify signatures of past pathogen exposure. In addition to the first cohort of roughly 670 subjects, a separate validation cohort of 120 different subjects was used. High-throughput TCR immunosequencing, statistical association of individual TCRs with disease status, and machine learning were combined to predict cytomegalovirus infection status.

The donors were included in the validation cohort of approximately 120 subjects, a group kept apart from the 666-subject first cohort. Libraries were constructed by the immunoSEQ multiplex PCR assay. The original methods were these. To diagnose cytomegalovirus status from the catalog of TCR beta chain sequences, a statistical classification framework was built. TCRdb holds this immuneACCESS table with in-frame rearrangements only. Some clones are missing; in checked studies, unresolved V genes explain under half, and the rest has no known cause. V, J and clone size reflect that table, while D and trimming were determined from the DNA. Across this sample there are more than 85,000 clones, with more than 75% seen only once. Of the sample, almost 1.5% is held by the ten largest clones. Looking up the germline V gene (reference sequence) yields CDR1 SGHNT and CDR2 YYREEE. V is pared back by 4 bases and J by 7 bases, with 15 bases lying between the germline termini. The CDR3 numbers 13 residues from cysteine through phenylalanine. Left in the record is the CDR3 DNA by itself, 39 bases read in frame from the first base.

Study-wide findings and limitations: The authors suggested that the approach could potentially be generalized to other disease states and immunological phenotypes. Subsequent analysis determined that TCRs grouped into clusters in the first cohort also showed a tendency toward co-occurrence across the roughly 110 validation repertoires, and approximately 93% of cluster scores exceeded 0. In both the original and validation cohorts, the classifier was reported to diagnose cytomegalovirus status with high specificity and sensitivity. In vitro tests confirmed that a few of the cytomegalovirus-associated TCR beta chains recognize cytomegalovirus antigens. While some public TCRs were present in many individuals, most TCR sequences turned up only very rarely across donors. All 120 or so repertoires were used to score co-occurrence in the validation cohort in a later analysis, because that analysis had no HLA typing for the cohort. The study listed 150 to 200 TCR beta chains as associated with cytomegalovirus.

Notes on this clone: The antigen it binds to is not known. The sample holds no much larger clone one base away, and base qualities are not on file.

The receptor was isolated from a woman in her 30s in good health and CMV-seropositive. Sequenced input: PBMCs. This sequence uses TRBV5-4 and TRBJ2-7, with no reliable assignment of the D segment. The CDR3: CASSKESFGEQYF. The DNA sequence reads TGTGCCAGCAGCAAGGAGTCGTTCGGGGAGCAGTACTTC. This CDR3, with the reference TRBV5-4 and TRBJ2-7 proteins standing in past its ends, gives the full variable domain ETGVTQSPTHLIKTRGQQVTLRCSSQSGHNTVSWYQQALGQGPQFIFQYYREEENGRGNFPPRFSGLQFPNYSSELNVNALELDDSALYLCASSKESFGEQYFGPGTRLTVT.